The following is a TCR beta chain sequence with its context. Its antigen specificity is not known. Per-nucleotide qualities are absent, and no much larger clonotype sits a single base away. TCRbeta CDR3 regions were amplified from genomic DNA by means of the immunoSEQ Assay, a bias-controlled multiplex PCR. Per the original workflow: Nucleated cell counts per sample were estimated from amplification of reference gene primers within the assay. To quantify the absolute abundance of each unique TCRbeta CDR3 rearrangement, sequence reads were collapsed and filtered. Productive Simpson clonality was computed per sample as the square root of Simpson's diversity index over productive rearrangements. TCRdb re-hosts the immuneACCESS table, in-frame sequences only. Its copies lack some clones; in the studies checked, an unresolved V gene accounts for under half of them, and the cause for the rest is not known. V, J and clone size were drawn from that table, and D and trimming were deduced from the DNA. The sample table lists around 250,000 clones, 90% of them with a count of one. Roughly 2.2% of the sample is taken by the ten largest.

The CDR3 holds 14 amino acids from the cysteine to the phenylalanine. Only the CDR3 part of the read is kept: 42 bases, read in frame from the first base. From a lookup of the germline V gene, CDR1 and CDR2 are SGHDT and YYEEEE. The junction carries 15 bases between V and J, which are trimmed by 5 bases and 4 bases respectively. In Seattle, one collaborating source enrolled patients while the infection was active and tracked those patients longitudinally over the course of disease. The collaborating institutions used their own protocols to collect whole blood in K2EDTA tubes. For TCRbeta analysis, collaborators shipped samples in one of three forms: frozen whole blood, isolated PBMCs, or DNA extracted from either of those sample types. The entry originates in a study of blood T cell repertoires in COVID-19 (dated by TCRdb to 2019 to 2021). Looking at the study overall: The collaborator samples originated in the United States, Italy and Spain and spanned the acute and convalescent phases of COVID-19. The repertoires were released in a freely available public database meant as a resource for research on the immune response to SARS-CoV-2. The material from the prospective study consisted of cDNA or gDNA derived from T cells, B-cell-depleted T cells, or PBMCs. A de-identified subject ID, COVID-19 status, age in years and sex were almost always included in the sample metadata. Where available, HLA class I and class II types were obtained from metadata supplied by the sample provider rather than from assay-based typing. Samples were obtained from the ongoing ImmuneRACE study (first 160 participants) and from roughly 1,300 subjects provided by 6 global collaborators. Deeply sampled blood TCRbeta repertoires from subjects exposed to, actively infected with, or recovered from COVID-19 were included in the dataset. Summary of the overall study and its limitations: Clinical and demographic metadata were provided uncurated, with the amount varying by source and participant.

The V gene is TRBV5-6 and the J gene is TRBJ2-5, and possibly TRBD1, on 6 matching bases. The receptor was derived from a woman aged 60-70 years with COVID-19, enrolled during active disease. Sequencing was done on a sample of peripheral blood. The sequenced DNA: TGTGCCAGCAGTCGAACAGGGTTTAGAGAGACCCAGTACTTC. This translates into CASSRTGFRETQYF.